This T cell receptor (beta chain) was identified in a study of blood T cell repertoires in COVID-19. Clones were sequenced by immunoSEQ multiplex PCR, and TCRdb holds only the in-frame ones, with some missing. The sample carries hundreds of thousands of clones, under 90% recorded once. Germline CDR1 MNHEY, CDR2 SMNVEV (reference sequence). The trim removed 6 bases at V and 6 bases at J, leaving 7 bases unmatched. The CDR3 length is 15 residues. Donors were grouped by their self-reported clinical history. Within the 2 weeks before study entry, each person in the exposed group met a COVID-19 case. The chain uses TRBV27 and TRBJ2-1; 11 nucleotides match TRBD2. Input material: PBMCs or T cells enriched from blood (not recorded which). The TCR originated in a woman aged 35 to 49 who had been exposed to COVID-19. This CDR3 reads CASSLAGGHFNEQFF. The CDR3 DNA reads TGTGCCAGCAGCCTAGCGGGGGGCCACTTCAATGAGCAGTTCTTC.